This TCR beta chain originates from a study of T cell responses to AZD1222 COVID-19 vaccine. Study context: It was second doses at about 4 or about 12 weeks that were pooled. Study results and caveats: Vaccine-associated CD4 TCRs spanned spike, dominant at 160-218 and 743-854. Females made up more of the donors, who were largely white British, and clonal diversity may have come out too low.

To note about this clone: Its matching antigen is unknown.

Here immunoSEQ multiplex PCR was the method, and the copy in TCRdb shows in-frame clones only, minus some. The sample shows 95,000 to 100,000 clones, 75% to 90% of them seen only once. The ends lost 4 bases at V and 1 base at J; junction bases unmatched: 11. The germline CDR1 and CDR2 sequences are MGHRA and YSYEKL. The CDR3 sequence is 17 residues long. The TCR originated in an adult in good health. This specimen was peripheral blood, taken on day 0 of AZD1222 vaccination. The chain uses TRBV4-1 and TRBJ2-3, with TRBD2 identical over 7 bases. CDR3 nucleotide sequence: TGCGCCAGCAGCCTCTCGCCGGGTGCGGGAGGCACAGATACGCAGTATTTT. This translates into CASSLSPGAGGTDTQYF.